This T cell receptor beta chain was captured in a study of OX40 agonist ivuxolimab in advanced cancers. Clones were sequenced by immunoSEQ multiplex PCR, and TCRdb holds only the in-frame ones, with some missing. The data show tens of thousands of clones, approximately 89% seen once. This receptor was identified in an adult with an advanced solid tumor such as melanoma, head and neck, liver or kidney cancer. Here the sequenced sample was CD4+ or CD8+ T cells sorted from blood, taken in a trial of the OX40 agonist ivuxolimab.

This chain's CDR3 is CASSEPPHSYNEQFF. As DNA, the CDR3 is TGTGCCAGCAGTGAACCTCCTCATTCCTACAATGAGCAGTTCTTC. V and J are TRBV2 and TRBJ2-1; no firm D call. Trimming shortened V by 2 bases and J by 1 base, and 9 bases separated the two germline ends. This CDR3 contains 15 residues. CDR1 SNHLY and CDR2 FYNNEI come from the germline V gene.